One and the same sample provided the 19 T cell receptor beta chains below, sequenced in a study of blood T cell repertoires in COVID-19. Repertoires were generated with immunoSEQ multiplex PCR, while TCRdb's copy carries only in-frame clones and drops some. The profile covers about 250,000 clones, with around 82% appearing a single time and approximately 4.9% taken by the ten largest. The specimen sequenced was peripheral blood. The receptor set was obtained from an elderly woman with active or convalescent COVID-19.

The gene calls are TRBV5-6 and TRBJ1-4, with 8 positions matching TRBD1. J was trimmed by 7 bases and V by 0 bases; bases with no gene match: 5. CDR3 length: 15 amino acids. CDR1 SGHDT and CDR2 YYEEEE come from the germline V gene. Written as DNA, the CDR3 is TGTGCCAGCAGCTTGGGGCAGGGGGCACGTGAAAAACTGTTTTTT. Translating gives CASSLGQGAREKLFF.

This chain joins TRBV18 and TRBJ1-4; D not certain. V was pared by 1 base and J by 6 bases, with 6 bases between. Germline values: CDR1 KGHSH, CDR2 LQKENI. There are 13 residues in the CDR3. The chain's CDR3 is CASSPREDEKLFF. The DNA of the CDR3 is TGTGCCAGCTCACCACGAGAGGATGAAAAACTGTTTTTT.

This rearrangement joins TRBV18 to TRBJ1-1; TRBD1 is a possible D gene (5 bases). Trimming removed 5 bases at V and 4 bases at J, with 20 bases between. The CDR3 sequence is 16 residues long. The germline V gene encodes CDR1 KGHSH and CDR2 LQKENI. Written as DNA, the CDR3 is TGTGCCAGCTCAAGTCTCTTGGGGGAGGTTGGCACTGAAGCTTTCTTT. This sequence encodes CASSSLLGEVGTEAFF.

This clone was picked up one time. The chain links TRBV11-3 to TRBJ1-1, with 7 positions matching TRBD1. The CDR3 is made up of 13 amino acids. Germline-derived CDR1 and CDR2 are SGHNT and YENEEA. V was clipped by 5 bases and J by 11 bases; unmatched bases: 11. The CDR3, as DNA: TGTGCCAGCAGCCCAAGACAGGGCCTGAAGGCTTTCTTT. Protein product: CASSPRQGLKAFF.

This clone was seen a single time. The V call is TRBV7-8, the J call TRBJ2-6; a possible D gene is TRBD2 (5 bases). CDR3 length equals 19 residues. The V gene lost 5 bases and the J gene lost 0 bases, with 20 bases spanning the gap. Germline V gene sequence: CDR1 SGHVS, CDR2 FQNEAQ. The CDR3 is CASSPDGRLATSGANVLTF. CDR3 DNA: TGTGCCAGCAGCCCTGACGGCCGGCTAGCTACCTCTGGGGCCAACGTCCTGACTTTC.

V is TRBV5-4 and J is TRBJ2-5; 10 bases map to TRBD1. This CDR3 comprises 15 residues. V gave up 1 base and J gave up 1 base; unmatched junction bases: 1. CDR1 is SGHNT, CDR2 YYREEE, per germline (reference sequence). CDR3 nucleotide sequence: TGTGCCAGCAGCTTGCGGACAGGGGGCCAAGAGACCCAGTACTTC. Translated: CASSLRTGGQETQYF.

This clone was counted a few times. V usage is TRBV5-1 and J usage is TRBJ1-2, with 7 positions matching TRBD1. Trimming removed 6 bases from V and 4 bases from J; junction bases left unmatched: 6. CDR1 and CDR2 from the germline V gene are SGHRS and YFSETQ. The CDR3 is made up of 13 amino acids. The CDR3 is CASTTGALYGYTF. The DNA for the CDR3 is TGCGCCAGCACTACAGGGGCTCTCTATGGCTACACCTTC.

The chain has TRBV6-5 and TRBJ1-2; 9 bases align to TRBD1. CDR1 and CDR2 from the germline V gene are MNHEY and SVGAGI. There are 14 residues in the CDR3. V lost 7 bases to trimming and J lost 8 bases; unmatched junction nucleotides: 11. CDR3 sequence (DNA): TGTGCCAGCATCCGCCCGGGACAGGGTGCGGGCTACACCTTC. It is translated as CASIRPGQGAGYTF.

The chain is built from TRBV19 and TRBJ1-2; 7 bases map to TRBD1. V shed 3 bases and J 4 bases; nucleotides not matched to a gene: 11. The CDR3 runs to 16 residues. Germline V gene data show CDR1 as LNHDA and CDR2 as SQIVND (reference sequence). CDR3 protein: CASSIQGQANVYGYTF. CDR3 bases: TGTGCCAGTAGTATCCAAGGACAGGCAAACGTCTATGGCTACACCTTC. Full variable domain (rest looked up from reference TRBV19 and TRBJ1-2): DGGITQSPKYLFRKEGQNVTLSCEQNLNHDAMYWYRQDPGQGLRLIYYSQIVNDFQKGDIAEGYSVSREKKESFPLTVTSAQKNPTAFYLCASSIQGQANVYGYTFGSGTRLTVV.

The V gene is TRBV29-1, the J gene TRBJ1-1; tentative D call: TRBD1 (6 bases). CDR3 length equals 14 residues. Germline lookup yields CDR1 SQVTM and CDR2 ANQGSEA. V was clipped by 2 bases and J by 0 bases, with 10 bases between them. Here the CDR3 reads CSVERDTLNTEAFF. In DNA, the CDR3 is TGCAGCGTTGAAAGGGACACCTTGAACACTGAAGCTTTCTTT.

The chain is built from TRBV21-1 and TRBJ1-3; TRBD1 was called by the table and not checked on the DNA. TRBV21-1 is designated a pseudogene. This CDR3 is 18 amino acids long. This CDR3 is CASSKGVQTGSSGNTIYF. CDR3 bases: TGTGCCAGCAGCAAAGGGGTTCAAACAGGGAGCTCTGGAAACACCATATATTTT.

The rearrangement uses TRBV5-4 and TRBJ2-7; no clear D gene. The CDR3 spans 12 residues. CDR1 is SGHNT, CDR2 YYREEE, per germline (reference sequence). V was pared by 2 bases and J by 7 bases, with 10 bases between. The DNA for the CDR3 is TGTGCCAGCAGCTTCCGGGTCGGGGAGCAGTACTTC. Amino acid sequence: CASSFRVGEQYF.

This chain connects TRBV19 to TRBJ2-1; 8 bases are shared with TRBD1. Germline V gene sequence: CDR1 LNHDA, CDR2 SQIVND (reference sequence). V shed 4 bases, J shed 9 bases, and the junction held 8 bases outside the gene matches. This CDR3 contains 14 residues. The CDR3 DNA follows: TGTGCCAGTAGTACAGGCAGGGGGCAGGGTGAGCAGTTCTTC. This sequence encodes CASSTGRGQGEQFF.

The chain links TRBV19 to TRBJ1-3, with D possibly TRBD1 on 6 matching bases. This CDR3 contains 13 residues. From germline, CDR1 is LNHDA and CDR2 SQIVND (reference sequence). V gave up 6 bases and J gave up 4 bases, with 10 bases separating them. The CDR3 protein is CASSQDRGNTIYF. CDR3 DNA sequence: TGTGCCAGTAGCCAGGACAGAGGAAACACCATATATTTT.

V and J are TRBV2 and TRBJ1-1; D unresolved. The CDR3 extends over 13 amino acids. CDR1 is SNHLY, CDR2 FYNNEI, per germline. V lost 6 bases, J lost 0 bases, and 8 bases lay in between. In nucleotides, the CDR3 is TGTGCCAGCAGGGTAAGCTTGAACACTGAAGCTTTCTTT. Translation: CASRVSLNTEAFF.

V and J are TRBV7-9 and TRBJ2-6, with 12 bases lining up with TRBD2. This CDR3 has 18 amino acids. CDR1 SEHNR and CDR2 FQNEAQ come from the germline V gene (reference sequence). The J segment lost 2 bases and the V segment lost 5 bases, leaving 7 bases of the junction unmatched. The CDR3 region has the DNA TGTGCCAGCAGCAGGACTAGCGGGGTAATCGCTGGGGCCAACGTCCTGACTTTC. It encodes CASSRTSGVIAGANVLTF.

The rearrangement uses TRBV12-5 and TRBJ1-1; TRBD1 might be the D (6 bases). This CDR3 has 16 amino acids. V was cut by 2 bases and J by 0 bases, with 13 bases left in between. From germline, CDR1 is LGHNT and CDR2 FRNRAP. Here the CDR3 DNA reads TGTGCTAGTGGTTTGTACAGGGTCGGATTGAACACTGAAGCTTTCTTT. It codes for CASGLYRVGLNTEAFF. Drawing the rest from reference TRBV12-5 and TRBJ1-1, the complete variable domain is DARVTQTPRHKVTEMGQEVTMRCQPILGHNTVFWYRQTMMQGLELLAYFRNRAPLDDSGMPKDRFSAEMPDATLATLKIQPSEPRDSAVYFCASGLYRVGLNTEAFFGQGTRLTVV.

This clone occurred once. The CDR3 is CASSLTGFYNSPLHF. The CDR3 nucleotides are TGTGCCAGCAGTTTAACGGGTTTCTATAATTCACCCCTCCACTTT. The V gene is TRBV6-6, the J gene TRBJ1-6; D is undetermined. The length of the CDR3 is 15 residues. Germline V gene sequence: CDR1 MNHNY, CDR2 SVGAGI (reference sequence). V gave up 4 bases and J gave up 3 bases, with 10 bases separating them.

The chain carries TRBV4-1 and TRBJ2-1, with D tentatively TRBD1 (6 bases). This CDR3 has 16 amino acids. Germline loops: CDR1 MGHRA, CDR2 YSYEKL. V gave up 0 bases and J gave up 0 bases, with 9 bases separating them. CDR3 sequence reads: CASSQDRGSSYNEQFF. CDR3 sequence (DNA): TGCGCCAGCAGCCAAGACAGGGGAAGCTCCTACAATGAGCAGTTCTTC.